The present TCR beta chain was sequenced within a study of T cells in severe cutaneous drug reactions. Germline-derived CDR1 and CDR2 are MNHEY and SVGEGT. The CDR3 loop spans 13 amino acids. Whole-study results and caveats: Carbamazepine-induced Stevens-Johnson syndrome or toxic epidermal necrolysis patients showed strongly raised TRBV12-4, 25% to 35% in blister cells and 4% to 6% in PBMC.

The iRepertoire multiplex PCR system with TCR subtype-specific primers built both bulk and single-cell libraries. Multiplex PCR targeting V, D and J genes made bulk TCR beta libraries. TCRdb reprocessed the multiplex PCR reads and reports one entry per CDR3 protein, with no DNA. The sample table sets out 2,200 or so distinct CDR3 sequences. The patients sequenced had a carbamazepine-induced Stevens-Johnson syndrome or toxic epidermal necrolysis reaction. This clonotype is classed as large (0.1 to 1%) by frequency. Antigen: not known. This rearrangement joins TRBV6-2 or TRBV6-3 to TRBJ1-1; the TCRdb D gene call, TRBD1, has no DNA to confirm it. The sequencing sample was made of PBMCs. The sequence came from a human donor with Stevens-Johnson syndrome, a severe cutaneous drug reaction. CDR3 region: CASINRGDPEAFF.